The T cell receptor beta chain described here comes from a study of PD-1 blockade in classical Hodgkin lymphoma (dated by TCRdb to 2018 to 2020). Looking at the study overall: To define a peripheral blood immune signature of response to PD-1 blockade in classical Hodgkin lymphoma, the study combined TCR beta sequencing with CyTOF.

V sheds 5 bases and J sheds 4 bases, leaving 14 bases between their ends. The germline V gene (reference sequence) yields LNHNV for CDR1 and YYDKDF for CDR2. The CDR3 measures 14 amino acids from cysteine to phenylalanine. Only CDR3 DNA remains: 42 bases, in frame from the first base. The study at large found these results: The study was restricted to a single clinical trial cohort, and the causes of repertoire differences, possibly disease activity or prior therapy, were left undefined. Baseline TCR diversity was reported to be lower in newly diagnosed patients than in healthy donors and to be lower still in relapsed/refractory patients.

The Qiagen DNeasy kit was used to extract genomic DNA from unsorted PBMCs and from the negatively selected CD4+ and CD8+ fractions. TCR beta CDR3 regions were amplified by immunoSEQ multiplex PCR using primers annealing to V and J segments. A synthetic immune receptor repertoire was used to minimize amplification bias, and any residual bias was removed computationally once sequencing was done. The authors processed their data as follows. Repertoire diversity was quantified as the Shannon entropy index using custom Python scripts. Unsorted, CD4+ and CD8+ repertoires were analyzed separately, except for combined analyses in which CD4+ and CD8+ sequences were merged in silico. The table was pulled from immuneACCESS by TCRdb, which kept in-frame rearrangements only. Such tables lose some clones; where checked, under half of the loss comes from unresolved V genes, and the rest has no known cause. The V and J calls and clone size come from that table; D and trimming were worked out from the DNA. Recorded for this sample are more than 25,000 clones; around 89% of them occurred a single time. The ten largest clones capture 0.3% to 0.4% of the sample.

Details on this clone: Its target antigen remains unknown. No base-level quality is on record; no much larger clone is a single base apart.

What the time point label conveys for this sample: newly diagnosed, previously untreated cHL patient sample. Using a Miltenyi CD4+ T cell isolation kit, CD4+ T cells were purified from thawed PBMCs through magnetic negative selection. To serve as a comparison group for the relapsed/refractory trial patients, PBMCs were sequenced from patients with newly diagnosed, previously untreated classical Hodgkin lymphoma. Peripheral blood was collected in 8 mL Vacutainer Cell Preparation Tubes, from which PBMCs were isolated by centrifugation and then cryopreserved. Purified CD4+ and CD8+ fractions were prepared only for cases with an additional available PBMC sample. Magnetically labelled cells were depleted on LS columns in a quadroMACS separator, and the flow-through was collected as the purified fraction.

The V and J segments used are TRBV15 and TRBJ1-1; the D gene is perhaps TRBD1, from 6 matching bases. Sequencing input: CD4+ T cells from blood. This receptor was obtained from a human donor with classical Hodgkin lymphoma. The CDR3 region: CATSFNREGTEAFF. The DNA sequence is as follows: TGTGCCACCAGCTTCAACAGGGAGGGCACTGAAGCTTTCTTT.